This T cell receptor beta chain was documented in a study of human T cells and chemical hapten exposure. Background on the study: Patients were given diphenylcyclopropenone on the scalp weekly across the roughly 25-week study. Study-wide findings and caveats: No change in TCRs above 1 in 1000 frequency was produced by DPC sensitization.

Per germline, CDR1 SNHLY and CDR2 FYNNEI. The CDR3 is 15 amino acids. Trimming removed 6 bases from V and 1 base from J, with 15 bases in between. This clonotype was counted a few times. Its antigen is undetermined. TCRdb re-derived calls from the RACE reads in MiXCR, one entry per CDR3 protein. The sample shows over 300,000 distinct CDR3 sequences, 4% to 6% of them seen only once. Specified time point: pre-sensitization, week 0. Treatment here: therapeutic diphenylcyclopropenone sensitization with weekly scalp DPC. The sequence was obtained from a woman between 45 and 65 years old with alopecia areata. Some clones in this sample may be carry-over from other donors' samples. The V and J genes are TRBV2 and TRBJ1-1; D gene unclear. The sample here was whole blood, taken in connection with sensitization to the hapten diphenylcyclopropenone (DPC). CDR3 coding DNA: TGTGCCAGCAGGGTGAACGGGCAGCCGAACACTGAAGCTTTCTTT. It encodes CASRVNGQPNTEAFF.